This entry is about one T cell receptor beta chain. The data originate from a study of blood T cell repertoires in COVID-19. On the study more broadly: The samples span acute and convalescent COVID-19 from the United States, Italy and Spain. The analysed material was cDNA or gDNA that came from T cells, B-cell-depleted T cells, or PBMCs.

TCRdb keeps only in-frame clones here, not all; method: immunoSEQ multiplex PCR. The table lists roughly 240,000 clones, 75% to 90% of them singletons. Participants were aged 18 to 89 years from some 24 US areas. With V trimmed by 6 bases and J by 5 bases, 14 bases remained unmatched. Germline CDR1 and CDR2: SQVTM and ANQGSEA. The CDR3 is made up of 16 amino acids. The sequence came from a man aged 45 to 65 who had been exposed to COVID-19. The sequencing input was PBMCs or T cells enriched from blood (not recorded which). The chain links TRBV29-1 to TRBJ2-5; 11 positions match TRBD2. This CDR3 reads CSVRGGSLAGVETQYF. CDR3 sequence (DNA): TGCAGCGTACGGGGCGGGTCACTAGCGGGAGTGGAGACCCAGTACTTC.